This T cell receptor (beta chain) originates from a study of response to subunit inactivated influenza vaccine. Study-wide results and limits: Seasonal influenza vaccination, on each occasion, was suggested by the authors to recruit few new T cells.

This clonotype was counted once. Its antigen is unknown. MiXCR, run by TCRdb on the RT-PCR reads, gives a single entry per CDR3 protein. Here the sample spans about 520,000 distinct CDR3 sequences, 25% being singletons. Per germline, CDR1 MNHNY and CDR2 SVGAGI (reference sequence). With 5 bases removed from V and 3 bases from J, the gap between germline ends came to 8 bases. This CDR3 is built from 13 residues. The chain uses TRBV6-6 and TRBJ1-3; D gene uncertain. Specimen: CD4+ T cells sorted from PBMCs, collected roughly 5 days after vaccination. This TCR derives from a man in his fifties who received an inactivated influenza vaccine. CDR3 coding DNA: TGTGCCAGCAGTAACCCGAGTGGAAACACCATATATTTT. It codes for CASSNPSGNTIYF.